Below are 3 T cell receptor beta chains sequenced from a single sample in a study of blood T cell repertoires in COVID-19. Libraries were prepared by immunoSEQ multiplex PCR; TCRdb keeps only in-frame clonotypes and omits some of them. The data hold approximately 110,000 clones, with approximately 90% observed a single time. The sample comprised peripheral blood. The receptors here all came from a man in his fifties or sixties with COVID-19, enrolled during active disease.

This clone has more than one count but fewer than ten. J is TRBJ1-1 and V is TRBV30; 10 positions match TRBD1. The germline CDR1 and CDR2 sequences are GTSNPN and SVGIG (reference sequence). CDR3 length: 14 residues. V trimming: 4 bases; J trimming: 8 bases; junction bases outside the gene matches: 10. The CDR3 nucleotides are TGTGCCTGGACCGGGGACAGGGGACGGTGGGAAGCTTTCTTT. As protein: CAWTGDRGRWEAFF.

This clone was seen just once. The genes are TRBV6-6 and TRBJ2-7; TRBD1 aligns across 7 bases. CDR1 is MNHNY and CDR2 is SVGAGI in the germline V gene (reference sequence). CDR3 length equals 13 residues. V lost 2 bases, J lost 4 bases, and 2 bases stayed unmatched. The CDR3 DNA reads TGTGCCAGCAGTTACGAGGGGGCGTACGAGCAGTACTTC. It encodes CASSYEGAYEQYF.

V and J are TRBV11-1 and TRBJ2-7; weak D call: TRBD2 (6 bases). There are 14 residues in the CDR3. Deletions cut 5 bases from V and 5 bases from J, with 16 bases between. Looked up from germline, CDR1 is SGHAT and CDR2 is FQDESV (reference sequence). The CDR3, as DNA: TGTGCCAGCAGCCTACTAGCCCTCCCGAACGAGCAGTACTTC. This translates into CASSLLALPNEQYF.